The 27 T cell receptor beta chains below were found in one sample sequenced in a study of T-cell memory formation after mild COVID-19. TCRdb reanalysed the 5' RACE reads using MiXCR and keeps one entry per CDR3 protein. Of some 490,000 distinct CDR3 sequences in the sample, 15% to 20% were seen once. Input material: PBMCs or a T cell subset sorted from them (not recorded which). All receptors derive from an adult woman who had mild COVID-19 (a few samples of this study predate the infection). Cell type and time point are not known.

This clonotype was counted only a few times. The chain links TRBV20-1 to TRBJ2-3, with 10 positions matching TRBD2. Germline CDR1 DFQATT, CDR2 SNEGSKA (reference sequence). With V trimmed by 1 base and J by 2 bases, 9 bases remained unmatched. The CDR3 length is 17 residues. In DNA form, the CDR3 reads TGCAGTGCTAGAGTCCTTAGCGGGAGGCCGTCCACAGATACGCAGTATTTT. Translated, it gives CSARVLSGRPSTDTQYF.

The V call is TRBV7-9, the J call TRBJ2-3; D call uncertain. Trimming cost V 1 base and J 6 bases, with 14 bases left between them. The CDR3 has 15 residues. Germline CDR1 and CDR2: SEHNR and FQNEAQ (reference sequence). CDR3 region: CASSLGLVKADTQYF. CDR3 in DNA: TGTGCCAGCAGCTTAGGCCTAGTCAAGGCGGATACGCAGTATTTT.

This clonotype was seen only a few times. The chain is built from TRBV18 and TRBJ2-1; no firm D call. V gave up 3 bases and J gave up 9 bases, with 12 bases separating them. The CDR3 consists of 13 residues. The germline CDR1 and CDR2 sequences are KGHSH and LQKENI. CDR3 DNA sequence: TGTGCCAGCTCACCCCTTGAGGTGGTTGAGCAGTTCTTC. Its translation is CASSPLEVVEQFF.

This chain connects TRBV6-5 to TRBJ1-5; 8 bases are a match to TRBD1. Germline V CDR1 and CDR2: MNHEY, SVGAGI. V lost 2 bases, J lost 6 bases, and 3 bases stayed unmatched. This CDR3 contains 14 residues. CDR3 region: CASSYDRGFQPQHF. The CDR3 DNA reads TGTGCCAGCAGTTACGACAGGGGATTTCAGCCCCAGCATTTT.

The table lists this clonotype with a count of one. This rearrangement joins TRBV5-5 to TRBJ1-5; unclear D gene. The V end was cut by 1 base, the J end by 6 bases, with 17 bases between. There are 16 residues in the CDR3. Germline lookup yields CDR1 SGHKS and CDR2 YYEKEE (reference sequence). In DNA form, the CDR3 reads TGTGCCAGCAGCTTGCTTCAAACAGAGACCAGTCAGCCCCAGCATTTT. Amino acid sequence: CASSLLQTETSQPQHF.

This clonotype was detected only a few times. J is TRBJ1-1 and V is TRBV19; 7 nucleotides line up with TRBD1. This CDR3 region has 13 residues. The V gene's germline CDR1 is LNHDA and CDR2 SQIVND (reference sequence). After removal of 7 bases from V and 3 bases from J, the junction contained 5 bases not matched to a gene. The CDR3 protein is CASTGTAYTEAFF. The DNA of the CDR3 is TGTGCCAGTACCGGGACAGCTTACACTGAAGCTTTCTTT.

The V and J genes are TRBV19 and TRBJ2-7, with 8 bases matching TRBD2. CDR3 length: 17 residues. Germline V CDR1 and CDR2: LNHDA, SQIVND (reference sequence). With 4 bases clipped from V and 1 base from J, the junction kept 12 bases outside the gene matches. CDR3 sequence reads: CASSTRVGAGVSYEQYF. CDR3 nucleotide sequence: TGTGCCAGTAGTACCCGCGTGGGAGCGGGAGTATCCTACGAGCAGTACTTC.

The chain uses TRBV20-1 and TRBJ2-2; D gene uncertain. The CDR3 sequence is 14 residues long. Germline V gives CDR1 DFQATT, CDR2 SNEGSKA (reference sequence). V was trimmed by 5 bases and J by 4 bases, leaving 14 bases between them. The CDR3 DNA reads TGCAGTGCTTCCCCTCTACTCGCCACCGGGGAGCTGTTTTTT. Its protein product is CSASPLLATGELFF.

The table lists this clonotype with a few counts. The rearrangement uses TRBV20-1 and TRBJ2-3; TRBD2 matches 10 bases. CDR3 length: 17 residues. The J segment lost 0 bases and the V segment lost 6 bases, leaving 12 bases of the junction unmatched. Germline CDR1 is DFQATT and CDR2 is SNEGSKA (reference sequence). The CDR3 is CSAGGLLAGTSTDTQYF. The CDR3 DNA reads TGCAGTGCGGGGGGTTTACTAGCGGGGACTAGCACAGATACGCAGTATTTT.

Only a few counts were recorded for this clonotype. The CDR3 is CATSRGRGIGSEAFF. The CDR3 DNA reads as TGTGCCACCAGCAGAGGCAGGGGGATCGGCTCTGAAGCTTTCTTT. The chain carries TRBV15 and TRBJ1-1; 7 positions match TRBD1. The length of the CDR3 is 15 residues. After removal of 1 base from V and 6 bases from J, the junction contained 8 bases not matched to a gene. CDR1 is LNHNV and CDR2 is YYDKDF in the germline V gene (reference sequence).

The chain carries TRBV7-8 and TRBJ2-3; D ambiguous. The CDR3 is 15 amino acids. Germline values: CDR1 SGHVS, CDR2 FQNEAQ. V dropped 2 bases and J dropped 1 base, with 10 bases sitting between them. As DNA, the CDR3 is TGTGCCAGCAGCTTACCCGGACCGGGCACAGATACGCAGTATTTT. Protein product: CASSLPGPGTDTQYF.

Notes on this clonotype: The conserved phenylalanine or tryptophan normally closing the CDR3 is absent here, so this likely arose from a read error. Because the CDR3's place on the DNA is in doubt, the DNA is left out and the CDR3 is given as listed by TCRdb. The rearrangement uses TRBV4-2 and TRBJ1-1; TRBD1 was called by the table and not checked on the DNA. From germline, CDR1 is LGHNA and CDR2 YNFKEQ. The CDR3 has 13 amino acids, counting both end residues. The CDR3 loop reads CASSQEGQGALVG.

This clonotype has more than one count but fewer than ten. J is TRBJ2-2 and V is TRBV11-3, with TRBD2 identical over 7 bases. CDR3 size: 16 residues. Germline V lookup: CDR1 SGHNT, CDR2 YENEEA. The trim removed 2 bases at V and 4 bases at J, leaving 7 bases unmatched. The CDR3 sequence is CASSLSSGDSTGELFF. The CDR3 coding sequence is TGTGCCAGCAGCTTATCCAGCGGGGACTCCACCGGGGAGCTGTTTTTT.

The rearrangement links TRBV20-1 to TRBJ2-1, with 8 bases lining up with TRBD2. Germline lookup yields CDR1 DFQATT and CDR2 SNEGSKA (reference sequence). V was clipped by 5 bases and J by 2 bases; unmatched bases: 8. This CDR3 is 15 amino acids long. CDR3: CSAPTSSGTYNEQFF. The CDR3 DNA reads as TGCAGTGCTCCCACAAGTAGCGGGACCTACAATGAGCAGTTCTTC.

The chain joins TRBV7-9 to TRBJ2-7; no clear D. The germline CDR1 and CDR2 sequences are SEHNR and FQNEAQ (reference sequence). Trimming removed 1 base at V and 3 bases at J, with 13 bases between. The CDR3 has 15 residues. The CDR3: CASSLGSVVGYEQYF. CDR3 nucleotide sequence: TGTGCCAGCAGCTTAGGCTCGGTGGTGGGCTACGAGCAGTACTTC.

The chain carries TRBV5-6 and TRBJ2-3, with 14 bases fitting TRBD2. CDR3 length: 15 amino acids. The V segment lost 4 bases and the J segment 8 bases; nucleotides outside the gene matches: 6. Per germline, CDR1 SGHDT and CDR2 YYEEEE. The chain's CDR3 is CASSRLAGGPVTQYF. The CDR3 nucleotides read TGTGCCAGCAGCAGACTAGCGGGGGGGCCCGTTACGCAGTATTTT.

This clonotype appeared many times. This chain uses TRBV7-9 with TRBJ1-2; possibly TRBD1 for D (6 bases). This CDR3 has 14 residues. Germline V gene sequence: CDR1 SEHNR, CDR2 FQNEAQ (reference sequence). The V gene lost 5 bases and the J gene lost 7 bases, with 17 bases spanning the gap. In DNA form, the CDR3 reads TGTGCCAGCAGCCACGGGTGGGGGCAAGGTGGCTACACCTTC. Amino acids: CASSHGWGQGGYTF. Full variable domain (rest looked up from reference TRBV7-9 and TRBJ1-2): DTGVSQNPRHKITKRGQNVTFRCDPISEHNRLYWYRQTLGQGPEFLTYFQNEAQLEKSRLLSDRFSAERPKGSFSTLEIQRTEQGDSAMYLCASSHGWGQGGYTFGSGTRLTVV.

This chain joins TRBV6-5 and TRBJ2-1; 7 bases fit TRBD2. The length of the CDR3 is 16 residues. Germline loops: CDR1 MNHEY, CDR2 SVGAGI. V gave up 6 bases and J gave up 3 bases; unmatched junction bases: 11. CDR3 in DNA: TGTGCCAGCAGCCGAAATGTACTAGCGCGCTACAATGAGCAGTTCTTC. The encoded protein is CASSRNVLARYNEQFF.

J is TRBJ2-5 and V is TRBV18; possible D gene TRBD2, 5 bases. CDR1 is KGHSH and CDR2 is LQKENI in the germline V gene. CDR3 length equals 13 residues. V was pared by 4 bases and J by 5 bases, with 11 bases between. CDR3 region: CASSRTRPETQYF. CDR3 DNA sequence: TGTGCCAGCTCACGAACTAGGCCGGAGACCCAGTACTTC.

This clonotype appeared a few times. The chain combines TRBV18 with TRBJ2-5; a possible D gene is TRBD1 (5 bases). CDR1 and CDR2 (germline): KGHSH, LQKENI. The V end was cut by 1 base, the J end by 1 base, with 13 bases between. The CDR3 runs to 16 residues. The CDR3 DNA is TGTGCCAGCTCACCACGCACGAGACAGTCCCAAGAGACCCAGTACTTC. Its protein product is CASSPRTRQSQETQYF.

In its sample, this clonotype was seen a few times. The chain combines TRBV12-3 or TRBV12-4 with TRBJ1-5, with 11 bases matching TRBD1. This CDR3 region has 16 residues. The V gene end was trimmed by 5 bases and the J gene end by 4 bases; junction bases not matched to a gene: 7. Here the CDR3 reads CASSRTRDRGNQPQHF. Here the CDR3 DNA reads TGTGCCAGCAGTCGAACTCGGGACAGGGGGAATCAGCCCCAGCATTTT.

The chain combines TRBV11-2 with TRBJ1-2, with unresolved D. This CDR3 spans 12 amino acids. Germline V lookup: CDR1 SGHAT, CDR2 FQNNGV. Trimming removed 5 bases from V and 4 bases from J, with 8 bases in between. The CDR3 spells CASSEEFYGYTF. In nucleotides, the CDR3 is TGTGCCAGCAGCGAAGAGTTCTATGGCTACACCTTC.

This clonotype was found a few times. The genes are TRBV15 and TRBJ2-2; 8 bases align to TRBD2. The V gene's germline CDR1 is LNHNV and CDR2 YYDKDF (reference sequence). Unmatched junction bases numbered 8, after V lost 2 bases and J lost 6 bases. The CDR3 loop spans 16 amino acids. The CDR3 region is CATSRPGLGGPGELFF. The DNA of the CDR3 is TGTGCCACCAGCAGACCGGGACTAGGAGGCCCCGGGGAGCTGTTTTTT. Variable domain in full (rest from reference TRBV15 and TRBJ2-2): DAMVIQNPRYQVTQFGKPVTLSCSQTLNHNVMYWYQQKSSQAPKLLFHYYDKDFNNEADTPDNFQSRRPNTSFCFLDIRSPGLGDTAMYLCATSRPGLGGPGELFFGEGSRLTVL.

The chain carries TRBV5-1 and TRBJ2-7, with 8 positions matching TRBD1. This CDR3 has 16 amino acids. Germline assignment: CDR1 SGHRS and CDR2 YFSETQ. J lost 2 bases, V lost 4 bases, and 11 bases had no gene match. CDR3 residues: CASSPVGQGSAYEQYF. DNA for the CDR3: TGCGCCAGCAGCCCTGTCGGACAGGGATCAGCCTACGAGCAGTACTTC.

This clonotype was picked up a small number of times. The V gene is TRBV20-1, the J gene TRBJ2-1; 7 positions match TRBD2. Germline values: CDR1 DFQATT, CDR2 SNEGSKA (reference sequence). J was trimmed by 4 bases and V by 3 bases; bases with no gene match: 6. The CDR3 spans 14 residues. The DNA for the CDR3 is TGCAGTGCTAGTCCTAGCGGACTTTACAATGAGCAGTTCTTC. As protein: CSASPSGLYNEQFF.

This clonotype was seen a handful of times. V is TRBV27 and J is TRBJ1-5; 8 positions agree with TRBD1. J gave up 4 bases and V 6 bases, and 5 bases lay outside the gene matches. The length of the CDR3 is 14 residues. Looked up from germline, CDR1 is MNHEY and CDR2 is SMNVEV (reference sequence). This chain's CDR3 is CASRSGGGNQPQHF. The CDR3 bases are TGTGCCAGCAGGTCAGGGGGCGGGAATCAGCCCCAGCATTTT.

The V and J genes are TRBV20-1 and TRBJ2-1; D could derive from TRBD1 or TRBD2 (7 bases each). CDR1 DFQATT and CDR2 SNEGSKA come from the germline V gene (reference sequence). The CDR3 is 10 amino acids. For the CDR3, the DNA is TGCAGGGCAGGGGGGGCTGAGCAGTTCTTC. Encoded protein: CRAGGAEQFF.